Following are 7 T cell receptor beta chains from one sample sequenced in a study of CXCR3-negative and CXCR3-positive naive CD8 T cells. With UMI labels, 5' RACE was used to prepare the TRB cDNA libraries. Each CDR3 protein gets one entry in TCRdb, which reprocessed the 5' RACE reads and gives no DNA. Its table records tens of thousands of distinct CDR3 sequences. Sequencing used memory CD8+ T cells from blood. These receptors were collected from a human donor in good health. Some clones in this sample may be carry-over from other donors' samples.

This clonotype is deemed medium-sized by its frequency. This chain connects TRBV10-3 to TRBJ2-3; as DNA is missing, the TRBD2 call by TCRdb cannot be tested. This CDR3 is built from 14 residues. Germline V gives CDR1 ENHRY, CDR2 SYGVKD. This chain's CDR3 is CAIRDSGESDTQYF.

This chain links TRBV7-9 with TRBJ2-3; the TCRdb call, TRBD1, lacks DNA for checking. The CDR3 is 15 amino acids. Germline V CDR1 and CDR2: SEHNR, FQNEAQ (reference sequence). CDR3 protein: CASSEPGGRTDTQYF. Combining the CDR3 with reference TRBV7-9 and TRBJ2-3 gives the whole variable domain DTGVSQNPRHKITKRGQNVTFRCDPISEHNRLYWYRQTLGQGPEFLTYFQNEAQLEKSRLLSDRFSAERPKGSFSTLEIQRTEQGDSAMYLCASSEPGGRTDTQYFGPGTRLTVL.

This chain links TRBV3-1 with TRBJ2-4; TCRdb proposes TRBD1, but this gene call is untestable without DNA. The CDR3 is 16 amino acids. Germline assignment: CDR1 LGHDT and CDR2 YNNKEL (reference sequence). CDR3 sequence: CASSQDWGTPRDIQYF.

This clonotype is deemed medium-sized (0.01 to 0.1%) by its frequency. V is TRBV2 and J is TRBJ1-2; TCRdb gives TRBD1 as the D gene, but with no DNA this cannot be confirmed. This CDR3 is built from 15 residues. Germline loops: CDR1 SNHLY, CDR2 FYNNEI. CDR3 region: CASSIGGGPNYGYTF. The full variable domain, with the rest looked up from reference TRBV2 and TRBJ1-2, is EPEVTQTPSHQVTQMGQEVILRCVPISNHLYFYWYRQILGQKVEFLVSFYNNEISEKSEIFDDQFSVERPDGSNFTLKIRSTKLEDSAMYFCASSIGGGPNYGYTFGSGTRLTVV.

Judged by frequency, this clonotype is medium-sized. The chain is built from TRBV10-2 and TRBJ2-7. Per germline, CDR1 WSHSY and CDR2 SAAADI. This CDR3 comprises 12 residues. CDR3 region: CASSLGQIEQYF.

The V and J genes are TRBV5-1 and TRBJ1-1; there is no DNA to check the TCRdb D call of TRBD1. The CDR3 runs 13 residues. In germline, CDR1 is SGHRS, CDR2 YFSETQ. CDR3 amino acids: CASSPRGNTEAFF.

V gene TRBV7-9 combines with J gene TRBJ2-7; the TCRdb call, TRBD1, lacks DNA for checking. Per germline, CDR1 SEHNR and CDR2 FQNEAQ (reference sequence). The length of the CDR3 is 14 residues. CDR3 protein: CATTRGTGTYEQYF.